The 26 T cell receptor beta chains presented below share a single source sample, sequenced in a study of shared clonotypes between healthy human individuals. Method: immunoSEQ multiplex PCR; TCRdb's copy keeps in-frame clones and lacks some. The sample gives about 680,000 clones, just over 90% of which show up once; 24% is in the top ten. The naive CD8 population came from CD45RO-negative cells selected for CCR7, without terminally differentiated effector memory CD45RA+ cells. The sequencing input was naive CD8+ T cells sorted from blood. These receptors all stem from a man aged 25 to 40 in good health.

The chain has TRBV6-5 and TRBJ2-6; no clear D gene. There are 14 residues in the CDR3. With 0 bases removed from V and 3 bases from J, the gap between germline ends came to 3 bases. Looked up from germline, CDR1 is MNHEY and CDR2 is SVGAGI. The CDR3: CASSYSIGANVLTF. CDR3 in DNA: TGTGCCAGCAGTTACTCGATTGGGGCCAACGTCCTGACTTTC.

The rearrangement uses TRBV13 and TRBJ2-7, with 12 bases aligning to TRBD2. There are 15 residues in the CDR3. Trimming removed 5 bases from V and 5 bases from J; junction bases left unmatched: 7. CDR1 is PRHDT, CDR2 FYEKMQ, per germline (reference sequence). Here the CDR3 reads CASSPRTSGTHEQYF. CDR3 DNA sequence: TGTGCCAGCAGCCCCAGGACTAGCGGGACCCACGAGCAGTACTTC.

This sequence joins TRBV7-3 and TRBJ2-2; tentatively, D is TRBD1 or TRBD2 (5 bases each). Germline V gene lookup returns CDR1 SGHTA and CDR2 FQGTGA. Trimming pared 2 bases from V and 7 bases from J, leaving 14 bases between. The CDR3 totals 15 residues. The CDR3 DNA is TGTGCCAGCAGCTTAGACGGGGCGCCTAACGGGGAGCTGTTTTTT. This codes for CASSLDGAPNGELFF.

This clone occurred once. The chain carries TRBV7-9 and TRBJ1-1; 9 bases map to TRBD1. This CDR3 has 18 amino acids. The J segment lost 1 base and the V segment lost 4 bases, leaving 13 bases of the junction unmatched. CDR1 and CDR2 (germline): SEHNR, FQNEAQ (reference sequence). The CDR3 protein is CASSSADRGGTRNTEAFF. The CDR3, as DNA: TGTGCCAGCAGCTCAGCGGACAGGGGAGGTACCAGGAACACTGAAGCTTTCTTT. Drawing the rest from reference TRBV7-9 and TRBJ1-1, the complete variable domain is DTGVSQNPRHKITKRGQNVTFRCDPISEHNRLYWYRQTLGQGPEFLTYFQNEAQLEKSRLLSDRFSAERPKGSFSTLEIQRTEQGDSAMYLCASSSADRGGTRNTEAFFGQGTRLTVV.

The chain couples TRBV28 to TRBJ2-1; 11 bases are shared with TRBD2. Trimming at V came to 3 bases and at J to 6 bases, leaving 22 bases not matched to a gene. The CDR3 length is 21 residues. The germline gives CDR1 MDHEN, CDR2 SYDVKM. CDR3 region: CASSFGTGRWGSGRVGNEQFF. CDR3 in DNA: TGTGCCAGCAGTTTCGGGACAGGGCGCTGGGGTAGCGGGAGGGTCGGCAATGAGCAGTTCTTC.

V usage is TRBV19 and J usage is TRBJ2-7, with D maybe TRBD2 (5 bases). CDR3 size: 13 residues. The germline V and J ends were trimmed by 10 bases and 3 bases, with 16 bases remaining between them. Germline values: CDR1 LNHDA, CDR2 SQIVND (reference sequence). This chain's CDR3 is CATSPGRDYEQYF. The CDR3 nucleotides are TGTGCCACATCCCCCGGACGGGACTACGAGCAGTACTTC.

The rearrangement joins TRBV4-3 to TRBJ2-5; D is unresolved. The CDR3 extends over 13 amino acids. Germline CDR1 and CDR2: LGHNA and YSLEER. The V gene lost 1 base and the J gene lost 4 bases, with 7 bases spanning the gap. The CDR3 is CASSQVWGETQYF. CDR3 bases: TGCGCCAGCAGCCAAGTGTGGGGAGAGACCCAGTACTTC.

The chain employs TRBV7-9 and TRBJ2-1; D is tentatively TRBD1 or TRBD2 (6 bases each). CDR1 is SEHNR and CDR2 is FQNEAQ in the germline V gene (reference sequence). The CDR3 extends over 12 amino acids. Trimming removed 3 bases at V and 8 bases at J, with 8 bases between. CDR3 amino acids: CASSFGGYEQFF. The CDR3 coding sequence is TGTGCCAGCAGCTTCGGGGGCTATGAGCAGTTCTTC. Looking up the rest from reference TRBV7-9 and TRBJ2-1 gives the full variable domain: DTGVSQNPRHKITKRGQNVTFRCDPISEHNRLYWYRQTLGQGPEFLTYFQNEAQLEKSRLLSDRFSAERPKGSFSTLEIQRTEQGDSAMYLCASSFGGYEQFFGPGTRLTVL.

This clone was picked up one time. The V gene is TRBV2, the J gene TRBJ1-1; 7 nucleotides agree with TRBD1. Per germline, CDR1 SNHLY and CDR2 FYNNEI. Unmatched junction bases numbered 11, after V lost 2 bases and J lost 2 bases. This CDR3 region has 17 residues. The CDR3 region is CASSESRGWTGNTEAFF. CDR3 sequence (DNA): TGTGCCAGCAGTGAAAGTAGGGGCTGGACAGGAAACACTGAAGCTTTCTTT.

The chain carries TRBV27 and TRBJ2-2, with a weak D call TRBD2 (6 bases). Trimming shortened V by 4 bases and J by 5 bases, and 17 bases separated the two germline ends. This CDR3 has 16 residues. The germline V gene encodes CDR1 MNHEY and CDR2 SMNVEV (reference sequence). The CDR3 DNA is TGTGCCAGCAGTTCCCTAACCGGGACTCTAACCGGGGAGCTGTTTTTT. Its translation is CASSSLTGTLTGELFF.

V is TRBV23-1 and J is TRBJ1-4; D remains unclear. TRBV23-1 has ORF status, its function being uncertain. The CDR3 has 18 residues. Trimming took off 0 bases at V and 0 bases at J, with 14 bases between the two ends. The CDR3 loop is CASSQSTQSIATNEKLFF. CDR3 in DNA: TGCGCCAGCAGTCAATCGACACAGTCAATTGCAACTAATGAAAAACTGTTTTTT.

J is TRBJ2-7 and V is TRBV5-1; D uncertain. Germline V gives CDR1 SGHRS, CDR2 YFSETQ. This CDR3 has 14 residues. The V end was cut by 1 base, the J end by 2 bases, with 10 bases between. DNA for the CDR3: TGCGCCAGCAGCTTGTTGGGCCTCACCTACGAGCAGTACTTC. Its protein is CASSLLGLTYEQYF.

The rearrangement links TRBV28 to TRBJ1-2; 8 positions match TRBD1. Germline lookup yields CDR1 MDHEN and CDR2 SYDVKM. The V gene end was trimmed by 3 bases and the J gene end by 5 bases; junction bases not matched to a gene: 8. The CDR3 loop spans 15 amino acids. The CDR3 here is CASSLFEQGVYGYTF. DNA for the CDR3: TGTGCCAGCAGTTTGTTCGAACAGGGGGTTTATGGCTACACCTTC.

J is TRBJ2-1 and V is TRBV12-5; 8 bases fit TRBD2. Unmatched junction bases numbered 9, after V lost 1 base and J lost 7 bases. This CDR3 comprises 16 residues. Germline CDR1 reads LGHNT; CDR2 reads FRNRAP. The CDR3 region is CASGLDVAGNENEQFF. In DNA, the CDR3 is TGTGCTAGTGGTTTGGATGTAGCGGGAAATGAGAATGAGCAGTTCTTC.

The rearrangement uses TRBV5-4 and TRBJ2-2, with TRBD2 as a possible D gene (6 bases). This CDR3 region has 13 residues. V was shortened by 6 bases and J by 3 bases, with 9 bases between the two germline ends. Germline-derived CDR1 and CDR2 are SGHNT and YYREEE (reference sequence). The CDR3 reads CASMPGDTGELFF. In DNA, the CDR3 is TGTGCCAGCATGCCGGGGGACACCGGGGAGCTGTTTTTT.

V usage is TRBV7-8 and J usage is TRBJ2-7; D not resolved. Germline V gives CDR1 SGHVS, CDR2 FQNEAQ. CDR3 length: 12 amino acids. V lost 1 base to trimming and J lost 7 bases, with 8 bases between them. As DNA, the CDR3 is TGTGCCAGCAGCTTAGGGAGCTGGGAGCAGTACTTC. This gives the protein CASSLGSWEQYF.

The rearrangement joins TRBV5-5 to TRBJ1-4; D unresolved. The germline V gene has CDR1 SGHKS and CDR2 YYEKEE (reference sequence). The CDR3 totals 15 residues. The V and J ends lost 0 bases and 0 bases respectively, with 6 bases between them. CDR3 sequence (DNA): TGTGCCAGCAGCTTGGTACGAGCAACTAATGAAAAACTGTTTTTT. This encodes CASSLVRATNEKLFF. The complete variable domain, with remaining parts taken from reference TRBV5-5 and TRBJ1-4, reads DAGVTQSPTHLIKTRGQQVTLRCSPISGHKSVSWYQQVLGQGPQFIFQYYEKEERGRGNFPDRFSARQFPNYSSELNVNALLLGDSALYLCASSLVRATNEKLFFGSGTQLSVL.

The chain links TRBV10-1 to TRBJ2-7; D may be TRBD1 (6 bases). Deletions cut 6 bases from V and 3 bases from J, with 9 bases between. Germline CDR1 WNHNN, CDR2 SYGVQD (reference sequence). CDR3 length: 12 residues. This chain's CDR3 is CASSQDSYEQYF. Here the CDR3 DNA reads TGCGCCAGCAGCCAGGACAGCTACGAGCAGTACTTC.

The chain carries TRBV27 and TRBJ1-1; D is unresolved. The germline V and J ends were trimmed by 7 bases and 1 base, with 7 bases remaining between them. The germline V gene has CDR1 MNHEY and CDR2 SMNVEV (reference sequence). The CDR3 loop spans 12 amino acids. The CDR3 DNA sequence: TGTGCCAGCATTCGGGGGAACACTGAAGCTTTCTTT. Amino acids: CASIRGNTEAFF.

The chain couples TRBV28 to TRBJ2-1; 7 bases are shared with TRBD2. Germline loops: CDR1 MDHEN, CDR2 SYDVKM. This CDR3 spans 17 amino acids. The trim removed 4 bases at V and 0 bases at J, leaving 9 bases unmatched. CDR3 nucleotides: TGTGCCAGCAGTTCTGGACTCGGCGGGAGCTCCTACAATGAGCAGTTCTTC. Amino acid sequence: CASSSGLGGSSYNEQFF.

The chain is built from TRBV9 and TRBJ2-3, with D unresolved. This CDR3 is 14 amino acids long. CDR1 and CDR2 (germline): SGDLS, YYNGEE. V was cut by 0 bases and J by 2 bases, with 7 bases left in between. CDR3 nucleotide sequence: TGTGCCAGCAGCGTAGGCGTCCACACAGATACGCAGTATTTT. It specifies CASSVGVHTDTQYF.

V gene TRBV7-3 combines with J gene TRBJ2-7; D is perhaps TRBD2 (5 bases). Germline assignment: CDR1 SGHTA and CDR2 FQGTGA. V was clipped by 1 base and J by 7 bases, with 11 bases between them. The CDR3 spans 13 residues. The CDR3 spells CASSLSVPGEQYF. The CDR3, as DNA: TGTGCCAGCAGCTTAAGTGTTCCGGGGGAGCAGTACTTC.

The chain uses TRBV19 and TRBJ2-2, with 9 positions matching TRBD2. The V gene end was trimmed by 6 bases and the J gene end by 0 bases; junction bases not matched to a gene: 5. CDR1 LNHDA and CDR2 SQIVND come from the germline V gene (reference sequence). This CDR3 spans 16 amino acids. CDR3 sequence reads: CASSPLAGANTGELFF. The CDR3 bases are TGTGCCAGTAGCCCTTTAGCGGGGGCGAACACCGGGGAGCTGTTTTTT.

The V and J genes are TRBV4-1 and TRBJ1-2, with D possibly TRBD1 on 6 matching bases. CDR3 length: 13 amino acids. V was cut by 2 bases and J by 10 bases, with 14 bases left in between. The germline V gene has CDR1 MGHRA and CDR2 YSYEKL. The CDR3 DNA reads TGCGCCAGCAGCCAAAACCGACAGGAGATCTACACCTTC. It is translated as CASSQNRQEIYTF.

The gene calls are TRBV2 and TRBJ2-1, with no clear D. Trimming stripped 2 bases from V and 0 bases from J, with 14 bases between. CDR1 and CDR2 from the germline V gene are SNHLY and FYNNEI. This CDR3 has 17 amino acids. The CDR3 coding sequence is TGTGCCAGCAGTGAATCCCCTCTCTGGAGCTCCTACAATGAGCAGTTCTTC. This gives the protein CASSESPLWSSYNEQFF. Full variable domain (rest looked up from reference TRBV2 and TRBJ2-1): EPEVTQTPSHQVTQMGQEVILRCVPISNHLYFYWYRQILGQKVEFLVSFYNNEISEKSEIFDDQFSVERPDGSNFTLKIRSTKLEDSAMYFCASSESPLWSSYNEQFFGPGTRLTVL.

The genes are TRBV10-3 and TRBJ1-5, with TRBD1 as a possible D gene (5 bases). Germline V lookup: CDR1 ENHRY, CDR2 SYGVKD. V was trimmed by 4 bases and J by 5 bases, leaving 12 bases between them. The CDR3 has 14 amino acids. The CDR3 DNA reads TGTGCCATCAGTGTAGGCCAGGGTGATCAGCCCCAGCATTTT. Its protein product is CAISVGQGDQPQHF.